This T cell receptor (beta chain) came from a study of shared clonotypes between healthy human individuals. Study-level background: The plates for each donor numbered three CD4 naive, three CD4 memory, two CD8 naive and one CD8 memory.

Germline V CDR1 and CDR2: MDHEN, SYDVKM. V lost 6 bases and J 6 bases, leaving 21 bases between the germline ends. The CDR3 runs 16 residues. Study-wide results and limits: Having only a few donors restricted how much genetic and exposure-history diversity was captured.

Turning to this clone: Its target is not known.

TCRdb's table, derived via immunoSEQ multiplex PCR, lists solely in-frame clones and lacks some. The data show roughly 640,000 clones, almost 97% seen once. Adult donors, all healthy and HIV-negative, had no recent acute infections or vaccinations. Sequencing was performed on naive CD4+ T cells sorted from blood. Subset noted: CD45RA+ positively selected. This receptor was identified in a woman aged 30 to 39 in good health. The gene calls are TRBV28 and TRBJ2-1; D may be TRBD2 (5 bases). The CDR3, as DNA: TGTGCCAGCAGAAGACTTGGGAGCGATCGCCTCAATGAGCAGTTCTTC. Encoded protein: CASRRLGSDRLNEQFF.